Sequencing of this T cell receptor beta chain was carried out in a study of ipilimumab plus nivolumab after autologous stem cell transplantation. Study-level results: The authors say TCR, Treg and microbiome findings warrant further study.

TCRdb's copy holds only in-frame clones and misses some; the assay was immunoSEQ multiplex PCR. This sample has about 12,000 clones, with about 74% found just once. The V end was cut by 2 bases, the J end by 6 bases, with 12 bases between. The CDR3 totals 14 residues. Germline CDR1 and CDR2: MNHEY and SVGAGI. About this clone: Its specificity is not known.

Sample: PBMCs, taken in a trial of ipilimumab plus nivolumab as post-transplant consolidation. The rearrangement joins TRBV6-5 to TRBJ2-3, with D perhaps matching TRBD2 (6 bases). This clonotype was obtained from a male donor with multiple myeloma. The CDR3 nucleotides read TGTGCCAGCAGTTACACGGATGGGAGGGATACGCAGTATTTT. Amino acids: CASSYTDGRDTQYF.